This T cell receptor beta chain was captured in a study of blood T cell repertoires in COVID-19. Study summary: Nucleic acid was either cDNA or gDNA, and it came from T cells, B-cell-depleted T cells, or PBMCs.

Participant ages covered roughly 18 to 89 years across about two dozen US areas. Cohorts were based on clinical histories the participants reported. The ends lost 6 bases at V and 2 bases at J; junction bases unmatched: 11. The germline V gene encodes CDR1 MDHEN and CDR2 SYDVKM. There are 16 residues in the CDR3. Original data processing: From reference gene primer amplification, estimates of nucleated cell counts were derived. Assay used: immunoSEQ multiplex PCR; TCRdb lists only in-frame clones, some missing. V and J calls and clone size come straight from that table; D and trimming were deduced from the DNA. The table records roughly 300,000 clones, under 90% of them present only once.

The source material was PBMCs or T cells enriched from blood (not recorded which). The chain carries TRBV28 and TRBJ1-2; 8 nucleotides align to TRBD1. The receptor was isolated from a woman aged 18-30 years who had recovered from COVID-19. The DNA of the CDR3 is TGTGCCAGCAGCCCGTACGGGACAGGCATGAACTATGGCTACACCTTC. Translated: CASSPYGTGMNYGYTF.